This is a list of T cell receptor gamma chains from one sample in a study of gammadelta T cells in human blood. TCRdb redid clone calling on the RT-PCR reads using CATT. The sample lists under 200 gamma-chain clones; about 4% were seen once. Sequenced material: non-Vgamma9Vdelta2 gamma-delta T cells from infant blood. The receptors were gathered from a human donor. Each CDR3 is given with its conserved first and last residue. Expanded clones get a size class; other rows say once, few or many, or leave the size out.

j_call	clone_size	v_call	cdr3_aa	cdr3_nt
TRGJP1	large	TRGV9	CALWEWDTTGWFKIF	TGTGCCTTGTGGGAGTGGGATACCACTGGTTGGTTCAAGATATTT
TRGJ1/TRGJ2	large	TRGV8	CATWDSYKKLF	TGTGCCACCTGGGATTCGTATAAGAAACTCTTT
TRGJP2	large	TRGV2	CATWDGPWSSDWIKTF	TGTGCCACCTGGGACGGGCCTTGGAGTAGTGATTGGATCAAGACGTTT
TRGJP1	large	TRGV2	CATWDGPRPAGWFKIF	TGTGCCACCTGGGACGGGCCGCGTCCCGCTGGTTGGTTCAAGATATTT
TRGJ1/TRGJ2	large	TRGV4	CATWDYYKKLF	TGTGCCACCTGGGATTATTATAAGAAACTCTTT
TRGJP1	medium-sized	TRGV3	CATWDRRTTGWFKIF	TGTGCCACCTGGGACAGGCGAACCACTGGTTGGTTCAAGATATTT
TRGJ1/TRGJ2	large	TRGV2	CATWDVDYYKKLF	TGTGCCACCTGGGACGTGGATTATTATAAGAAACTCTTT
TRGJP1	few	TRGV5	CATWDRRNTGWFKIF	TGTGCCACCTGGGATAGGCGAAACACTGGTTGGTTCAAGATATTT
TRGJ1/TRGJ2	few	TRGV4	CATWDGRWYYKKLF	TGTGCCACCTGGGATGGCCGTTGGTATTATAAGAAACTCTTT
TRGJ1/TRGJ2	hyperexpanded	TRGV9	CALWEEGGGLQNYYKKLF	TGTGCCTTGTGGGAGGAAGGCGGGGGTCTTCAGAATTATTATAAGAAACTCTTT
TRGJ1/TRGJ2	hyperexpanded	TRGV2	CATWDGGIKKLF	TGTGCCACCTGGGACGGGGGAATAAAGAAACTCTTT
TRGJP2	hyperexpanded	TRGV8	CATWEGWIKTF	TGTGCCACCTGGGAAGGGTGGATCAAGACGTTT
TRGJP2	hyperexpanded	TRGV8	CATWEFYSSDWIKTF	TGTGCCACCTGGGAGTTTTATAGTAGTGATTGGATCAAGACGTTT
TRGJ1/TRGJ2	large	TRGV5	CATWTHYYKKLF	TGTGCCACCTGGACCCATTATTATAAGAAACTCTTT
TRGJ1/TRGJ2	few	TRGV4	CATWDRRGKLF	TGTGCCACCTGGGACCGGCGTGGGAAACTCTTT
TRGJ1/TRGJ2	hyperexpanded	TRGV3	CATWDRREGLYKKLF	TGTGCCACCTGGGACAGGCGGGAGGGACTTTATAAGAAACTCTTT
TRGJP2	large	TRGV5	CATWDRPDSSDWIKTF	TGTGCCACCTGGGACAGGCCTGATAGTAGTGATTGGATCAAGACGTTT
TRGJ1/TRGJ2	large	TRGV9	CALWEGNPLLNYYKKLF	TGTGCCTTGTGGGAGGGAAATCCACTCTTGAATTATTATAAGAAACTCTTT
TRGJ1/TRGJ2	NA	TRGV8	CATWDRYKKLF	TGTGCCACCTGGGATCGGTATAAGAAACTCTTT
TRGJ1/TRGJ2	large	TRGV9	CALTDYKKLF	TGTGCCTTGACGGATTATAAGAAACTCTTT
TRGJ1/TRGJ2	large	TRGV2	CATWDGRYKKLF	TGTGCCACCTGGGACGGGCGTTATAAGAAACTCTTT
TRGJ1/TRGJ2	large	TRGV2	CATWDGYKKLF	TGTGCCACCTGGGACGGATATAAGAAACTCTTT
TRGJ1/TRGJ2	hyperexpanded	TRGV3	CATWDVRYYKKLF	TGTGCCACCTGGGACGTAAGATATTATAAGAAACTCTTT
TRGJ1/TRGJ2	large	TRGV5	CATWDRLVGYYKKLF	TGTGCCACCTGGGACAGGCTGGTGGGTTATTATAAGAAACTCTTT
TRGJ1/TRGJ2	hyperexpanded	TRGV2	CATWDGPPYYKKLF	TGTGCCACCTGGGACGGGCCGCCTTATTATAAGAAACTCTTT
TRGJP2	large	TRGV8	CATWDEGSDWIKTF	TGTGCCACCTGGGATGAGGGTAGTGATTGGATCAAGACGTTT
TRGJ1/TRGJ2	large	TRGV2	CATWDAPSKKLF	TGTGCCACCTGGGACGCCCCCTCTAAGAAACTCTTT
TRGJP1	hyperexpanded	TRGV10	CAAWDYEQTGWFKIF	TGTGCTGCGTGGGATTATGAGCAAACTGGTTGGTTCAAGATATTT